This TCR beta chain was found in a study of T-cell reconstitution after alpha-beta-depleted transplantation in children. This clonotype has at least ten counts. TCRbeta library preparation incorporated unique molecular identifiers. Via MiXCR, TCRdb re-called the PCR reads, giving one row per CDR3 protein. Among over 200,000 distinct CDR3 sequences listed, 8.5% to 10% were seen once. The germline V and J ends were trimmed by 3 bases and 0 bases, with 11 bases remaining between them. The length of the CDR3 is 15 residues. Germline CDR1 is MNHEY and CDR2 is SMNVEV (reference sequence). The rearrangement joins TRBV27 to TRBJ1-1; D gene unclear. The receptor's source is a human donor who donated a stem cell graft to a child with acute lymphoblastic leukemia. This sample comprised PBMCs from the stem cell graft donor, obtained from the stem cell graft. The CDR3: CASSFTEDLNTEAFF. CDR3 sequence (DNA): TGTGCCAGCAGTTTTACAGAAGACCTGAACACTGAAGCTTTCTTT.